The source of this T cell receptor beta chain is a study of T cells expressing NK-cell markers. With UMIs, 5'RACE template switching was used to make TCR beta cDNA. TCRdb reprocessed the 5' RACE reads; each CDR3 protein has one entry and no DNA is given. The table for this sample gives around 260,000 distinct CDR3 sequences. The CDR3 is 14 residues long. Germline CDR1 reads SQVTM; CDR2 reads ANQGSEA. The sequenced sample consisted of blood T cells: a sorted CD56 or NKG2C T cell subset, CD4+ or CD8+ T cells, or bulk PBMC T cells (not recorded which). This sequence was found in a woman aged 18 to 75 in good health. The J gene is TRBJ2-7, the V gene TRBV29-1; the D call of TRBD1 rests on TCRdb alone, since no DNA is present to check it. The CDR3 here is CSVGGDRGRNEQYF.